This record covers a single T cell receptor (beta chain). This entry comes from a study of shared clonotypes between healthy human individuals. Germline loops: CDR1 LGHNA, CDR2 YNFKEQ. V was pared by 8 bases and J by 6 bases, with 6 bases of the junction left unmatched. CDR3 size: 13 residues. The genomic DNA of each subset was split evenly across several immunoSEQ plates. Original methodology: With immunoSEQ giving junction-only sequences and no quality scores, filtering differed. Clones were read by immunoSEQ multiplex PCR, and TCRdb kept only the in-frame ones, dropping some. That table is the source of V, J and clone size, and D and trimming were worked out from the DNA. Of about 490,000 clones in the sample, approximately 79% are singletons; the top ten hold more than 10%.

What was sequenced was PBMCs. The sequence derives from a woman aged 35 to 49 in good health. Some clones in this sample may be carry-over from other donors' samples. This rearrangement joins TRBV4-2 to TRBJ2-2; TRBD2 aligns across 7 bases. Here the CDR3 reads CASGAGVAGELFF. The CDR3 bases are TGTGCCAGCGGGGCGGGAGTGGCCGGGGAGCTGTTTTTT.